A selection of T cell receptor beta chains follows, all from one sample in a study of blood T cell repertoires in COVID-19. Profiling relied on immunoSEQ multiplex PCR, and the TCRdb table lists in-frame clones only, not all of them. The data show roughly 100,000 clones, around 80% seen once. The specimen sequenced was peripheral blood. The receptors shown here come from an older man with acute or convalescent COVID-19. The CDR3 runs from the conserved cysteine through the conserved F or W. Fields, in order: V gene, CDR3 length, CDR3 protein.

>TRBV19|13
CASTTGGFTEAFF
>TRBV9|14
CASSPPSGSYEQYF
>TRBV5-1|17
CASSLGQGTRSGNTIYF
>TRBV25-1|14
CASTQTGSNSPLHF
>TRBV2|13
CASSNGLNTEAFF
>TRBV19|17
CASRISHWTSGSYEQYF
>TRBV28|12
CASSLFEGHQYF
>TRBV19|16
CASSLDAGRIPEKLFF
>TRBV7-9|18
CAAEGTGRGTGALLQPTF
>TRBV10-3|15
CAISERGNSNQPQHF
>TRBV19|14
CASISGGSGGELFF
>TRBV6-5|14
CASSYLGQRYEQYF
>TRBV10-3|11
CAISSGGRQFF
>TRBV30|14
CAWSAWQVHQPQHF
>TRBV7-3|19
CASSLNPGQGPGVNTEAFF
>TRBV18|16
CASQPGTGESNQPQHF
>TRBV30|12
CAWSGPETEAFF
>TRBV7-2|14
CASSQTYSNQPQHF
>TRBV27|17
CASSLIPRLTYNSPLHF
>TRBV6-2/TRBV6-3|14
CASSDGQANYGYTF
>TRBV30|15
CAWSTIDSKTGELFF
>TRBV19|18
CASSTTAEMYRGGQPQHF
>TRBV29-1|14
CSVSAQTGNTEAFF
>TRBV7-3|15
CASSLSGLARRELFF
>TRBV7-9|15
CASSLDQGARFGYTF
>TRBV18|13
CASSLGLAEVMFF
>TRBV7-9|15
CASSYWTGQNTEAFF
>TRBV18|18
CASSRTTPGQISNQPQHF
>TRBV2|18
CASSETVPGRARSGELFF
>TRBV19|15
CASSAGTGGVKTQYF
>TRBV6-5|13
CASSYSVQETQYF
>TRBV7-2|15
CASSLVVDRTGELFF
>TRBV9|15
CASSVVGDSQYEQYF
>TRBV3-1/TRBV3-2|14
CASSQVDRDPGYTF
>TRBV7-9|14
CASSLTGGNQPQHF
>TRBV28|16
CASSPYGTATNEKLFF
>TRBV9|16
CASSSGGGSYNSPLHF
>TRBV5-1|15
CASSLGAGATGELFF
>TRBV28|17
CASSLTGSGSGANVLTF